This entry features one T cell receptor (beta chain) sequence. The libraries were made with immunoSEQ v3. Survey-level samples got 1.5 million to 2.5 million read pairs; deep-level samples got about 5-6 million. Profiled with immunoSEQ multiplex PCR; TCRdb holds only in-frame clones, not every one. The table lists some 46,000 clones, around three quarters of them singletons. The data were taken from a study of TIL therapy for anti-PD-1-resistant metastatic lung cancer. The wider study: Most patients had lung adenocarcinoma.

Germline CDR1 SGHVS, CDR2 FNYEAQ. V lost 5 bases to trimming and J lost 5 bases, with 12 bases between them. The CDR3 loop spans 13 amino acids. The time point denotes: pre-treatment sample, taken before nivolumab and TIL therapy. The chain links TRBV7-6 to TRBJ2-5, with a possible D match to TRBD2 (6 bases). The sequencing here drew on blood, taken at baseline. This sequence was found in an older man with non-small cell lung cancer. The CDR3 DNA follows: TGTGCCAGCAGCACAAGGGACTTTGAGACCCAGTACTTC. The encoded protein is CASSTRDFETQYF.